This TCR beta chain was captured in a study of blood T cell repertoires in COVID-19 (dated by TCRdb to about 2020). For context, the study as a whole: Collaborator samples came from the United States, Italy and Spain and covered acute and convalescent phases of COVID-19. The material from the prospective study consisted of cDNA or gDNA derived from T cells, B-cell-depleted T cells, or PBMCs. Subjects who had been exposed to COVID-19, were actively infected with it, or had recovered from it provided the deeply sampled blood TCRbeta repertoires that made up the dataset. The repertoires were released in a freely available public database intended as a resource for research on the immune response to SARS-CoV-2. Samples were obtained from the ongoing ImmuneRACE study (first 160 participants) and from 1,254 subjects provided by 6 global collaborators. Sample metadata almost always included a de-identified subject ID, COVID-19 status, age in years and sex. Where HLA class I and class II types were available, the types were taken from metadata supplied by the sample provider, not from assay-based typing. The paper's findings and limits, for the study overall: The amount of clinical and demographic metadata varied by source and participant and was provided uncurated.

On this clone: Its target antigen remains unknown. Base qualities were left out, and no much larger clone turns up one base away.

Each collaborating institution followed its own protocols to collect whole blood in K2EDTA tubes. For TCRbeta analysis, collaborators shipped samples as frozen whole blood, isolated PBMCs, or DNA extracted from either of those sample types. CDR1 and CDR2 (SGHAT, FQNNGV) derive from the germline V gene. The CDR3 spans 13 residues, from the cysteine through the phenylalanine. CDR3 DNA is the only sequence kept; it has 39 bases, read in frame from the first base. Germline trimming: 1 base from V, 8 bases from J; junction bases outside gene matches: 4. TCRbeta CDR3 regions were amplified from genomic DNA using the immunoSEQ Assay, a bias-controlled multiplex PCR. In the source study's methods: The number of nucleated cells in each sample was estimated by amplification of reference gene primers within the assay. Sequence reads were collapsed and filtered to measure the absolute abundance of every unique TCRbeta CDR3 rearrangement. For each sample, productive Simpson clonality was calculated by taking the square root of Simpson's diversity index across productive rearrangements. TCRdb mirrors the immuneACCESS table, restricted to in-frame sequences. Some clones are absent from its copies; in checked studies, under half trace to an unresolved V gene, and the reason for the others is unknown. V, J and clone size reflect that table, while D and trimming were determined from the DNA. The sample data list roughly 250,000 clones, and around 82% of these were observed just once. Together, the top ten hold 4.7% of the sample.

The V and J genes are TRBV11-2 and TRBJ1-2, with 7 junctional bases fitting TRBD1. The source of this sequence is a woman in her sixties or seventies with acute or convalescent COVID-19. Sequencing was done on a sample of peripheral blood. The DNA sequence reads TGTGCCAGCAGCTTAGCAGGGGGAGGCGGCTACACCTTC. This encodes CASSLAGGGGYTF.